This entry lists 27 T cell receptor beta chains sequenced from one sample in a study of cytomegalovirus exposure and HLA in healthy donors. TCRdb keeps only in-frame clones here, not all; method: immunoSEQ multiplex PCR. The sample holds approximately 65,000 clones, approximately 94% seen once. Sequenced: PBMCs. The receptors originated from a woman younger than 35 in good health and CMV-seronegative.

This chain joins TRBV6-1 and TRBJ1-4; a possible D gene is TRBD1 (5 bases). Germline V lookup: CDR1 MNHNS, CDR2 SASEGT. The V and J ends lost 7 bases and 7 bases respectively, with 16 bases between them. This CDR3 region has 14 residues. The CDR3 coding sequence is TGTGCCAGCACGGACACCCGACCAGGTGAAAAACTGTTTTTT. Translating gives CASTDTRPGEKLFF.

The J gene is TRBJ2-7, the V gene TRBV6-1; tentatively, D is TRBD1 (6 bases). Per the germline V gene, CDR1 is MNHNS and CDR2 is SASEGT. This CDR3 has 13 amino acids. The V end was cut by 6 bases, the J end by 1 base, with 10 bases between. CDR3 sequence (DNA): TGTGCCAGCAGACAGGGCCTATCCTACGAGCAGTACTTC. The encoded protein is CASRQGLSYEQYF.

The rearrangement links TRBV4-1 to TRBJ2-2; TRBD2 might be the D (5 bases). Germline values: CDR1 MGHRA, CDR2 YSYEKL. V was pared by 1 base and J by 7 bases, with 10 bases between. The length of the CDR3 is 14 residues. The CDR3 region has the DNA TGCGCCAGCAGCCAAGTTTCCGGGAACGGGGAGCTGTTTTTT. It encodes CASSQVSGNGELFF.

The CDR3 loop reads CAISEEGSGTDTQYF. CDR3 DNA sequence: TGTGCCATCAGTGAGGAAGGGAGCGGCACAGATACGCAGTATTTT. V is TRBV10-3 and J is TRBJ2-3; tentative D call: TRBD2 (5 bases). The germline gives CDR1 ENHRY, CDR2 SYGVKD. Trimming pared 2 bases from V and 1 base from J, leaving 10 bases between. This CDR3 spans 15 amino acids.

The rearrangement links TRBV6-1 to TRBJ1-2; D is ambiguous. This CDR3 has 15 residues. Trimming cost V 0 bases and J 2 bases, with 10 bases left between them. The V gene's germline CDR1 is MNHNS and CDR2 SASEGT. The CDR3: CASSEAWQANYGYTF. CDR3 coding DNA: TGTGCCAGCAGTGAAGCGTGGCAGGCGAACTATGGCTACACCTTC.

The chain has TRBV10-3 and TRBJ1-4; D possibly corresponds to TRBD1 (6 bases). Per germline, CDR1 ENHRY and CDR2 SYGVKD. This CDR3 is built from 16 residues. The ends were cut back, 4 bases at V and 4 bases at J, with 16 bases in the middle. CDR3 bases: TGTGCCATCAGTGCCCACGACAGGACCTATAATGAAAAACTGTTTTTT. Protein: CAISAHDRTYNEKLFF.

To note about this clone: A read error may be the cause here, since a much bigger clone is one base away. CDR3 coding DNA: TGTGCCAGCAGGGAAGGGACAGACTATGGCTACACCTTC. This encodes CASREGTDYGYTF. The chain combines TRBV11-2 with TRBJ1-2; TRBD1 matches 7 bases. Germline V gene lookup returns CDR1 SGHAT and CDR2 FQNNGV. V lost 6 bases to trimming and J lost 3 bases; unmatched junction nucleotides: 4. This CDR3 comprises 13 residues. The full variable domain, rest sourced from reference TRBV11-2 and TRBJ1-2, is EAGVAQSPRYKIIEKRQSVAFWCNPISGHATLYWYQQILGQGPKLLIQFQNNGVVDDSQLPKDRFSAERLKGVDSTLKIQPAKLEDSAVYLCASREGTDYGYTFGSGTRLTVV.

The J gene is TRBJ2-1, the V gene TRBV7-2, with TRBD1 as a possible D gene (5 bases). This CDR3 has 13 amino acids. V was cut by 6 bases and J by 9 bases, with 15 bases left in between. Germline-derived CDR1 and CDR2 are SGHTA and FQGNSA. The CDR3 here is CASRHGARGEQFF. The CDR3 DNA reads as TGTGCCAGCAGGCATGGGGCGCGAGGTGAGCAGTTCTTC. The full variable domain, rest sourced from reference TRBV7-2 and TRBJ2-1, is GAGVSQSPSNKVTEKGKDVELRCDPISGHTALYWYRQSLGQGLEFLIYFQGNSAPDKSGLPSDRFSAERTGGSVSTLTIQRTQQEDSAVYLCASRHGARGEQFFGPGTRLTVL.

J is TRBJ1-5 and V is TRBV6-1, with D possibly matching TRBD1 (5 bases). The V gene lost 2 bases and the J gene lost 2 bases, with 7 bases spanning the gap. Per the germline V gene, CDR1 is MNHNS and CDR2 is SASEGT. The CDR3 is made up of 14 amino acids. CDR3 sequence: CASSEWGGNQPQHF. CDR3 sequence (DNA): TGTGCCAGCAGTGAATGGGGGGGCAATCAGCCCCAGCATTTT.

The rearrangement uses TRBV9 and TRBJ2-1, with 8 bases aligning to TRBD1. Germline CDR1 and CDR2: SGDLS and YYNGEE. The CDR3 length is 15 residues. V lost 0 bases and J lost 6; bases outside the gene matches: 5. This chain's CDR3 is CASSVDQGASNEQFF. CDR3 sequence (DNA): TGTGCCAGCAGCGTAGATCAGGGGGCGAGCAATGAGCAGTTCTTC.

The chain employs TRBV4-1 and TRBJ1-2, with D uncertain. CDR3 length: 15 amino acids. CDR1 is MGHRA and CDR2 is YSYEKL in the germline V gene. The V end was cut by 1 base, the J end by 4 bases, with 13 bases between. CDR3 nucleotide sequence: TGCGCCAGCAGCCAAGTTCGTCAGTCAACCTATGGCTACACCTTC. Its translation is CASSQVRQSTYGYTF.

This clone was counted a few times. V and J are TRBV11-2 and TRBJ2-5; tentative D call: TRBD2 (6 bases). The germline V and J ends were trimmed by 9 bases and 4 bases, with 12 bases remaining between them. The CDR3 contains 12 residues. CDR1 and CDR2 from the germline V gene are SGHAT and FQNNGV. CDR3 in amino acids: CASTAGLETQYF. The CDR3 DNA reads TGTGCCAGTACAGCGGGCCTAGAGACCCAGTACTTC.

The chain has TRBV6-5 and TRBJ1-3; D not resolved. Germline V gives CDR1 MNHEY, CDR2 SVGAGI. The CDR3 totals 14 residues. Trimming took 6 bases from V and 4 from J, leaving 13 bases between them. The DNA for the CDR3 is TGTGCCAGCAGAATTAATGACTCCGGAAACACCATATATTTT. Protein sequence: CASRINDSGNTIYF.

The chain couples TRBV7-9 to TRBJ2-1; tentative D call: TRBD1 (6 bases). The germline gives CDR1 SEHNR, CDR2 FQNEAQ (reference sequence). V shed 8 bases and J shed 3 bases, with 23 bases lying between them. CDR3 length: 17 residues. For the CDR3, the DNA is TGTGCCAGCCATCTAGGCACAGGGCCGGTGATCTACAATGAGCAGTTCTTC. This translates into CASHLGTGPVIYNEQFF.

V and J are TRBV5-6 and TRBJ1-4; no clear D gene. Germline assignment: CDR1 SGHDT and CDR2 YYEEEE. V was trimmed by 4 bases and J by 10 bases, leaving 17 bases between them. The CDR3 extends over 14 amino acids. The DNA of the CDR3 is TGTGCCAGCAGCCACTCGGGCACGGGAGGAAAACTGTTTTTT. The encoded protein is CASSHSGTGGKLFF.

The CDR3 bases are TGTGCCAGCAGCTCTACCGGGACTAGCGGGGGCTTGGGGCAGTTCTTC. Translated: CASSSTGTSGGLGQFF. The rearrangement uses TRBV11-1 and TRBJ2-1, with 14 bases fitting TRBD2. This CDR3 is 16 amino acids long. Trimming cost V 4 bases and J 12 bases; bases outside gene matches: 11. Germline CDR1 reads SGHAT; CDR2 reads FQDESV (reference sequence).

This chain joins TRBV7-3 and TRBJ2-3; TRBD2 agrees at 8 bases. The CDR3 consists of 17 residues. The germline V gene encodes CDR1 SGHTA and CDR2 FQGTGA. Trimming at V came to 5 bases and at J to 4 bases, leaving 14 bases not matched to a gene. CDR3 coding DNA: TGTGCCAGCAGCCCTAATGGTGGCGGGGGGAGTTCAGATACGCAGTATTTT. Protein: CASSPNGGGGSSDTQYF.

The rearrangement uses TRBV1 and TRBJ1-5. TRBV1 is an annotated pseudogene. The CDR3 is made up of 14 amino acids. The CDR3 DNA reads TGCACCAGCAGCCAAGAGAAACTCGATCAGCCCCAGCATTTT. Protein product: CTSSQEKLDQPQHF.

This clone has a single count. V gene TRBV2 combines with J gene TRBJ2-3; a possible D gene is TRBD2 (5 bases). Germline CDR1 reads SNHLY; CDR2 reads FYNNEI. V lost 6 bases, J lost 1 base, and 14 bases lay in between. There are 15 residues in the CDR3. The CDR3 bases are TGTGCCAGCAGCCCCCAGAGGGTAGGCACAGATACGCAGTATTTT. This codes for CASSPQRVGTDTQYF.

The chain uses TRBV6-4 and TRBJ1-1; D is unresolved. V gave up 2 bases and J gave up 2 bases, with 6 bases separating them. CDR1 is MRHNA and CDR2 is SNTAGT in the germline V gene. CDR3 length: 13 amino acids. This CDR3 reads CASSDKPNTEAFF. The CDR3, as DNA: TGTGCCAGCAGTGACAAGCCTAACACTGAAGCTTTCTTT.

This chain links TRBV6-5 with TRBJ2-7; D ambiguous. Germline V lookup: CDR1 MNHEY, CDR2 SVGAGI. The germline V and J ends were trimmed by 5 bases and 3 bases, with 5 bases remaining between them. The CDR3 sequence is 11 residues long. The CDR3 sequence: CASSPHYEQYF. As DNA, the CDR3 is TGTGCCAGCAGTCCCCACTACGAGCAGTACTTC.

The CDR3 bases are TGTGCCACCAGCACAAGGGAGGGACAGGGAAGTGGGGCCAACGTCCTGACTTTC. Protein: CATSTREGQGSGANVLTF. This rearrangement joins TRBV15 to TRBJ2-6, with TRBD1 matching 9 bases. The CDR3 extends over 18 amino acids. Unmatched junction bases numbered 10, after V lost 4 bases and J lost 3 bases. Germline V gene data show CDR1 as LNHNV and CDR2 as YYDKDF (reference sequence).

The J gene is TRBJ2-7, the V gene TRBV11-2; D uncertain. V was pared by 3 bases and J by 2 bases, with 8 bases between. The CDR3 loop spans 13 amino acids. The germline CDR1 and CDR2 sequences are SGHAT and FQNNGV. CDR3 DNA sequence: TGTGCCAGCAGCTTTTACAGACCCTACGAGCAGTACTTC. It specifies CASSFYRPYEQYF.

The rearrangement joins TRBV11-2 to TRBJ2-3; 9 positions agree with TRBD2. Germline CDR1 and CDR2: SGHAT and FQNNGV. V shed 0 bases, J shed 2 bases, and the junction held 9 bases outside the gene matches. The CDR3 length is 18 residues. In DNA form, the CDR3 reads TGTGCCAGCAGCTTAGATCTAGGGGCTAGCGGGGACACAGATACGCAGTATTTT. Translated: CASSLDLGASGDTDTQYF.

This chain joins TRBV7-9 and TRBJ1-5; no clear D. This CDR3 has 14 amino acids. Trimming left V 5 bases short and J 3 bases short, with 11 bases between. Germline loops: CDR1 SEHNR, CDR2 FQNEAQ (reference sequence). CDR3 sequence: CASSHDTYNQPQHF. In nucleotides, the CDR3 is TGTGCCAGCAGCCACGACACCTACAATCAGCCCCAGCATTTT.

CDR3 nucleotide sequence: TGTGCCATCAGTGAGTCGGGGCTGGGGAATGAAAAACTGTTTTTT. It yields the protein CAISESGLGNEKLFF. The chain uses TRBV10-3 and TRBJ1-4, with TRBD1 as a possible D gene (5 bases). V shed 0 bases and J shed 5 bases, with 10 bases lying between them. Germline V gives CDR1 ENHRY, CDR2 SYGVKD. The CDR3 covers 15 residues.

This chain uses TRBV7-6 with TRBJ2-3; the match to TRBD2 covers 7 bases. This CDR3 contains 15 residues. CDR1 is SGHVS, CDR2 FNYEAQ, per germline. The trim removed 5 bases at V and 5 bases at J, leaving 10 bases unmatched. The CDR3 nucleotides are TGTGCCAGCAGCCCATTCAGCGGGGTTGGAGATACGCAGTATTTT. Amino acids: CASSPFSGVGDTQYF.